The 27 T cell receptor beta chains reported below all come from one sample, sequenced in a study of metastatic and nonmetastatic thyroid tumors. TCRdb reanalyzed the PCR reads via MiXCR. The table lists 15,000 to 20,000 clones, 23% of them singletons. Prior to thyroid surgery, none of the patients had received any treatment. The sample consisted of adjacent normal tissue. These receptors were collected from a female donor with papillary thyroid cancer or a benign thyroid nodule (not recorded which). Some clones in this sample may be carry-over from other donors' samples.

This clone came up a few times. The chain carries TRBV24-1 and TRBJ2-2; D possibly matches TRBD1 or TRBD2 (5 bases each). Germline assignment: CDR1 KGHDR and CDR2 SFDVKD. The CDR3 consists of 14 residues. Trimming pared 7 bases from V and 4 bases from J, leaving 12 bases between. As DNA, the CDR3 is TGTGCCACCAGCTGGGGACGCGGCACCGGGGAGCTGTTTTTT. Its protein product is CATSWGRGTGELFF.

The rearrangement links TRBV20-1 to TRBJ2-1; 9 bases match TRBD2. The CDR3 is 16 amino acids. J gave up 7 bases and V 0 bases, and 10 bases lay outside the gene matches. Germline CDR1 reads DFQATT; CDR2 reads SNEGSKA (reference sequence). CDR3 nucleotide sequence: TGCAGTGCTAGAGATCCGGGACTAGCCCTATATAATGAGCAGTTCTTC. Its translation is CSARDPGLALYNEQFF.

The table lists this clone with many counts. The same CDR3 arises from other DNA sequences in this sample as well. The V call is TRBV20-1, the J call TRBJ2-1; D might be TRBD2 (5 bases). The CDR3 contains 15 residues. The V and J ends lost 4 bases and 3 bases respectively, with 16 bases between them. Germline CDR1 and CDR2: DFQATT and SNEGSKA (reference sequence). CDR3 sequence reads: CSATEGREGYNEQFF. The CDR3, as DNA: TGCAGTGCTACCGAAGGACGGGAAGGCTACAATGAGCAGTTCTTC.

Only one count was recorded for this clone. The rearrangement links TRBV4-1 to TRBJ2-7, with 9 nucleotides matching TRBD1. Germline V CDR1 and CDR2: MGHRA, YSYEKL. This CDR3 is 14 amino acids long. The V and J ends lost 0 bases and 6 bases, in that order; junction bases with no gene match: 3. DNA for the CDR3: TGCGCCAGCAGCCAAGAACAGGGGGCCCGCGAGCAGTACTTC. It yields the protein CASSQEQGAREQYF.

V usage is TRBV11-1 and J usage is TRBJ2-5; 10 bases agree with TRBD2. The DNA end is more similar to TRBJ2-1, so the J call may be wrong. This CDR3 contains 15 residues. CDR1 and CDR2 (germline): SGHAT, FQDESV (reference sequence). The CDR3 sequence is CASSFLAGDEDEQFF. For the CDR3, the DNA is TGTGCCAGCAGCTTCCTAGCGGGAGATGAGGATGAGCAGTTCTTC.

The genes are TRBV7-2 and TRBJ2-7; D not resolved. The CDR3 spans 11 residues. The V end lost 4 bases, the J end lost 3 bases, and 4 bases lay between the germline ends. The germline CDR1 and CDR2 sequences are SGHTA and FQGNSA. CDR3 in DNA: TGTGCCAGCAGCTCATACTACGAGCAGTACTTC. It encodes CASSSYYEQYF.

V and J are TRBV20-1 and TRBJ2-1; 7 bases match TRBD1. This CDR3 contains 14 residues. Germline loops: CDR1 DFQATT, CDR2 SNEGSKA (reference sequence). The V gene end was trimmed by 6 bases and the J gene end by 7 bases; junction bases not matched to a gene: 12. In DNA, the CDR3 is TGCAGTGCCTCCCAAGGGGGCGAAGGGAATGAGCAGTTCTTC. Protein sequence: CSASQGGEGNEQFF.

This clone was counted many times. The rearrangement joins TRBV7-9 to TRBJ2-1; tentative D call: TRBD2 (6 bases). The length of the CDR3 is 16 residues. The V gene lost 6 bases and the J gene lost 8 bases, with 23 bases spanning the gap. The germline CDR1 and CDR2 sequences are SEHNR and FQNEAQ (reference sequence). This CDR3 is CASRSALAPSQDEQFF. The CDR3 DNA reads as TGTGCCAGCAGATCAGCCCTAGCGCCTAGTCAGGATGAGCAGTTCTTC. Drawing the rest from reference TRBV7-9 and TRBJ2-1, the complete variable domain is DTGVSQNPRHKITKRGQNVTFRCDPISEHNRLYWYRQTLGQGPEFLTYFQNEAQLEKSRLLSDRFSAERPKGSFSTLEIQRTEQGDSAMYLCASRSALAPSQDEQFFGPGTRLTVL.

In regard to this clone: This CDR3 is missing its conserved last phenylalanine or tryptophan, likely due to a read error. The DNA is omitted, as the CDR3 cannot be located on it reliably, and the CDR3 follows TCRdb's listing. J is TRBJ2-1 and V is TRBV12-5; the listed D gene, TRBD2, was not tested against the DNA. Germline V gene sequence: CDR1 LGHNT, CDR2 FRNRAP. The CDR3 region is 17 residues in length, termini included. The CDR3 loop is CASGLSTPGLAINEHFC.

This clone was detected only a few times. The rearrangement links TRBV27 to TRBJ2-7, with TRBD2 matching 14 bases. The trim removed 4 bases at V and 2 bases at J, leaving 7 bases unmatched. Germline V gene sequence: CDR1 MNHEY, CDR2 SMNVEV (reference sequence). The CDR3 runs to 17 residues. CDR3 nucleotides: TGTGCCAGCAGTTCGCCGGGACTAGCGGGAGTACCCTACGAGCAGTACTTC. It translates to CASSSPGLAGVPYEQYF.

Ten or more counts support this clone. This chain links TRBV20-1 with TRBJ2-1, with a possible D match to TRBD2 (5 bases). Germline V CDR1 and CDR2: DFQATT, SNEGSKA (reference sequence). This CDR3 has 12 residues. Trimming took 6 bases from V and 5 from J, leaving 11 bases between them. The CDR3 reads CSAYSDDNEQFF. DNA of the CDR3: TGCAGTGCATATAGCGACGACAATGAGCAGTTCTTC.

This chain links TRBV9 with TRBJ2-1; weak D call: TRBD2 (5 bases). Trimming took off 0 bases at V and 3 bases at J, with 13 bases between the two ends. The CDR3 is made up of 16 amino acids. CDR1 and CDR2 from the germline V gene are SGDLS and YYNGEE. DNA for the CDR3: TGTGCCAGCAGCGTAGCCCCACGGCGGGTCTACAATGAGCAGTTCTTC. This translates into CASSVAPRRVYNEQFF. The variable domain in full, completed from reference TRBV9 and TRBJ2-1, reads DSGVTQTPKHLITATGQRVTLRCSPRSGDLSVYWYQQSLDQGLQFLIQYYNGEERAKGNILERFSAQQFPDLHSELNLSSLELGDSALYFCASSVAPRRVYNEQFFGPGTRLTVL.

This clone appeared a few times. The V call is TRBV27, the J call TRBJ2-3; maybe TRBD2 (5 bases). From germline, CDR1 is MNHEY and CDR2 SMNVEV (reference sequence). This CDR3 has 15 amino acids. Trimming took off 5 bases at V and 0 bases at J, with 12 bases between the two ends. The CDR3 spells CASSGGVSSTDTQYF. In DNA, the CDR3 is TGTGCCAGCAGTGGAGGCGTATCTAGCACAGATACGCAGTATTTT.

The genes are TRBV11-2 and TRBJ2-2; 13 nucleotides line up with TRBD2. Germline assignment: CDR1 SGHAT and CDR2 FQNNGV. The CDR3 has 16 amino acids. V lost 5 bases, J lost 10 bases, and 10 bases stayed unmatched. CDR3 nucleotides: TGTGCCAGCAGCCCACTAGCGGGAGGGGGGGCCGTGGAGCTGTTTTTT. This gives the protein CASSPLAGGGAVELFF. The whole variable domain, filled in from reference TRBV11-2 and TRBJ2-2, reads EAGVAQSPRYKIIEKRQSVAFWCNPISGHATLYWYQQILGQGPKLLIQFQNNGVVDDSQLPKDRFSAERLKGVDSTLKIQPAKLEDSAVYLCASSPLAGGGAVELFFGEGSRLTVL.

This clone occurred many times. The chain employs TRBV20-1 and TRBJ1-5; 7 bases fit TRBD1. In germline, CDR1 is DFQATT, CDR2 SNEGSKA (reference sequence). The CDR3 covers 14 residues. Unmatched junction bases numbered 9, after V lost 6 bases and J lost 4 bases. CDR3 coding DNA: TGCAGTGCAAGACGGGACAGAGTTAATCAGCCCCAGCATTTT. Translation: CSARRDRVNQPQHF.

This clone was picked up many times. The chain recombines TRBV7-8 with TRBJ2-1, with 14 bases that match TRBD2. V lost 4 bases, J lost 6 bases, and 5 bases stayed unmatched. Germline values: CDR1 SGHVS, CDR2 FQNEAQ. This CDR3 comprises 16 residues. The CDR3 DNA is TGTGCCAGCAGCTCGCCCGGGACTAGCGGGAGCAATGAGCAGTTCTTC. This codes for CASSSPGTSGSNEQFF.

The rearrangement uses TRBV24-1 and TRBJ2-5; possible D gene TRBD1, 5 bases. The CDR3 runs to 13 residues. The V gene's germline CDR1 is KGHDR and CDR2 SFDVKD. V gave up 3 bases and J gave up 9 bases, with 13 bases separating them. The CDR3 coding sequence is TGTGCCACCAGTGATCCACCAAGGGGTGCCCAGTACTTC. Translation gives CATSDPPRGAQYF.

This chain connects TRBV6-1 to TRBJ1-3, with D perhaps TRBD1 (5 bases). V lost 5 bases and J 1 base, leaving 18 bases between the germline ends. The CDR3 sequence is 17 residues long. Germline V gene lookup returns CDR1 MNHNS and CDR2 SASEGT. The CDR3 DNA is TGTGCCAGCAGTACCTCTGGGGCTACTCTATCTGGAAACACCATATATTTT. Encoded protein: CASSTSGATLSGNTIYF.

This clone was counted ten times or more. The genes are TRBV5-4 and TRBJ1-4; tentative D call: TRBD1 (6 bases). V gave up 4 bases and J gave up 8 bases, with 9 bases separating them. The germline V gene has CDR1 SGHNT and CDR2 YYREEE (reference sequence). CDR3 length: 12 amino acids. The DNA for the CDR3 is TGTGCCAGCAGCAACCAGGGGGAAAAACTGTTTTTT. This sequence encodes CASSNQGEKLFF. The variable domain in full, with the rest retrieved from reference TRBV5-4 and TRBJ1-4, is ETGVTQSPTHLIKTRGQQVTLRCSSQSGHNTVSWYQQALGQGPQFIFQYYREEENGRGNFPPRFSGLQFPNYSSELNVNALELDDSALYLCASSNQGEKLFFGSGTQLSVL.

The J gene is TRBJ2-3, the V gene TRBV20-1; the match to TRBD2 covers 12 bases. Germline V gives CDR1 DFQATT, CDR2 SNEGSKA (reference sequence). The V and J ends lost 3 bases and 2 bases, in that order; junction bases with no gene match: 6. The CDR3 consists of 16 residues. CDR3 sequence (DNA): TGCAGTGCTAGCGCTAGACTAGCGGGAGACACAGATACGCAGTATTTT. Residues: CSASARLAGDTDTQYF.

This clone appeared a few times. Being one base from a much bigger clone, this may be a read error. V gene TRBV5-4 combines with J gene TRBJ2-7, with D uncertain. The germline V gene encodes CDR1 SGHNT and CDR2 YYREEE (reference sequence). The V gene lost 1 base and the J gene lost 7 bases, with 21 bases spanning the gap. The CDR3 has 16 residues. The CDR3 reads CASSLHFTWAHLEQYF. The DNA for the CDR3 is TGTGCCAGCAGCTTGCATTTCACTTGGGCCCACCTAGAGCAGTACTTC.

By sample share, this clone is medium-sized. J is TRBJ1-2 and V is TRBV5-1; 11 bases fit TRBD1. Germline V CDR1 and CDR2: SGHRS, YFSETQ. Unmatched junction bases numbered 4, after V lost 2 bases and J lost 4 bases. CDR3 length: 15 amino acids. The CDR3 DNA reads TGCGCCAGCAGCTTTCTAGGGACAGGGGGCTATGGCTACACCTTC. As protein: CASSFLGTGGYGYTF. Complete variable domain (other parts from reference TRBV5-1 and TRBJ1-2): KAGVTQTPRYLIKTRGQQVTLSCSPISGHRSVSWYQQTPGQGLQFLFEYFSETQRNKGNFPGRFSGRQFSNSRSEMNVSTLELGDSALYLCASSFLGTGGYGYTFGSGTRLTVV.

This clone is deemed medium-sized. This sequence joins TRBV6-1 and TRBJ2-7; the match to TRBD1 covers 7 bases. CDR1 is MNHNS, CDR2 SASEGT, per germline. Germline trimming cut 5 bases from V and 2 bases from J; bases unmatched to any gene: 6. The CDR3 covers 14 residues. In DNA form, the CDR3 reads TGTGCCAGCAGTAGACAGGGCCTCCCCTACGAGCAGTACTTC. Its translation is CASSRQGLPYEQYF.

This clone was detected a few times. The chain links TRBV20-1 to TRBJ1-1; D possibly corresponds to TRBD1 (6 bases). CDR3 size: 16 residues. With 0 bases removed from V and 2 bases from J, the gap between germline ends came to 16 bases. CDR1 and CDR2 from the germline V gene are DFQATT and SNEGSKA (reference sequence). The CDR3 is CSARDGRRTVNTEAFF. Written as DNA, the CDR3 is TGCAGTGCTAGAGACGGCCGGCGGACAGTAAACACTGAAGCTTTCTTT.

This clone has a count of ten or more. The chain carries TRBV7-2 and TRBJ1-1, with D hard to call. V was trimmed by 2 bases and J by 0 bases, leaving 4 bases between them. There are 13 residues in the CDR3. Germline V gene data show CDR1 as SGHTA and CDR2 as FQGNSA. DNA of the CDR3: TGTGCCAGCAGCTTATTTCTGAACACTGAAGCTTTCTTT. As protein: CASSLFLNTEAFF.

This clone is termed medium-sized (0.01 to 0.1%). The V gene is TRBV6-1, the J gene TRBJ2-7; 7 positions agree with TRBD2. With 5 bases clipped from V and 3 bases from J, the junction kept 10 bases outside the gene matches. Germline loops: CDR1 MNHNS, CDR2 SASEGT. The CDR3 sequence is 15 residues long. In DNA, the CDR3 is TGTGCCAGCAGTCTCGCCCCGGGACTAAACTACGAGCAGTACTTC. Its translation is CASSLAPGLNYEQYF.

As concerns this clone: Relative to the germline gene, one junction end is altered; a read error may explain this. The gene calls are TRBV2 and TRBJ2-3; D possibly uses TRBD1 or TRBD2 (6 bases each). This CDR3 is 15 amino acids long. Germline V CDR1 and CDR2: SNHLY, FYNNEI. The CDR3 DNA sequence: TGTGCCAGCAGAGGGGGGCGTGCTAGGACATATACTCAGTATTTT. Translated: CASRGGRARTYTQYF.